This T cell receptor beta chain is drawn from a study of a mutant IDH1 vaccine in newly diagnosed glioma. Turning to the study itself: The treated group averaged approximately 38 years old and was roughly 62% male, roughly 38% female.

On this clone: Its matching antigen is unknown.

Time point of the sample: baseline, week 1 (first vaccination visit). Treatment noted: pre-vaccination baseline after standard-of-care therapy. Study results and caveats: Pseudoprogression looked unconnected to shifts in top peripheral T cell clonotypes. A vaccine-induced immune response developed in about 93% of the patients.

Sequenced by immunoSEQ multiplex PCR; TCRdb stores in-frame clones only, minus some. Seen here are tens of thousands of clones, 83% observed once, and the top ten hold approximately 8%. The sequencing here drew on PBMCs, taken from a glioma patient treated with radiotherapy, temozolomide or both. The receptor was derived from a woman in her fifties or sixties with glioma.

The CDR3 coding sequence is TGTGCCAGCAGCTCGGACAGAGACGCTGACCAGTACTTC. Its protein product is CASSSDRDADQYF. The rearrangement links TRBV5-6 to TRBJ2-5; D possibly corresponds to TRBD1 (6 bases). There are 13 residues in the CDR3. The germline V gene encodes CDR1 SGHDT and CDR2 YYEEEE. The ends were cut back, 3 bases at V and 10 bases at J, with 16 bases in the middle.